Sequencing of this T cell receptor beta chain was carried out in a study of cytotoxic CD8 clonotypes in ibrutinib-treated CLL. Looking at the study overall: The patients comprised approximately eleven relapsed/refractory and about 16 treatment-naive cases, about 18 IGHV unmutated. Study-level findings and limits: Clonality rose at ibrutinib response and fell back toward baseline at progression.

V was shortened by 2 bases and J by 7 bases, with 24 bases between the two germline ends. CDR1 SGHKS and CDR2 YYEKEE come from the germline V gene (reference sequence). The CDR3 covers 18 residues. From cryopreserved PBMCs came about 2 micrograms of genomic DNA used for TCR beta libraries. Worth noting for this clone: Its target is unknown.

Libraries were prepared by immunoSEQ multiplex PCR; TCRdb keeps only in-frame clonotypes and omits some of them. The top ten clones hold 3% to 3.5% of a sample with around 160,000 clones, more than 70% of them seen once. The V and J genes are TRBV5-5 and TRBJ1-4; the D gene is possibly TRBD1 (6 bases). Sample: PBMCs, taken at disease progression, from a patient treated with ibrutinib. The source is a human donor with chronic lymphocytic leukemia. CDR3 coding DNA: TGTGCCAGCAGCTTTTCGTGGACAGCCATTCGCGCAGGTGAAAAACTGTTTTTT. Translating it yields CASSFSWTAIRAGEKLFF. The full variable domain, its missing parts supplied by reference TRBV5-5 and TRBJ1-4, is DAGVTQSPTHLIKTRGQQVTLRCSPISGHKSVSWYQQVLGQGPQFIFQYYEKEERGRGNFPDRFSARQFPNYSSELNVNALLLGDSALYLCASSFSWTAIRAGEKLFFGSGTQLSVL.